This T cell receptor beta chain is from a study of T-cell memory formation after mild COVID-19. Study summary: TCR clusters were mostly donor specific.

The sample holds a few counts of this clonotype. TCRdb re-called the 5' RACE reads through MiXCR, storing one row per CDR3 protein. The sample carries over 150,000 distinct CDR3 sequences, about 22% recorded once. The CDR3 is made up of 15 amino acids. Germline CDR1 is KGHDR and CDR2 is SFDVKD. Trimming removed 4 bases at V and 2 bases at J, with 13 bases between. The gene calls are TRBV24-1 and TRBJ1-2; no firm D call. The receptor's source is an adult woman who had mild COVID-19 (a few samples of this study predate the infection). Cell type and time point are not known. The sequenced material came from PBMCs or a T cell subset sorted from them (not recorded which). CDR3 sequence: CATSEPFGNNYGYTF. The CDR3 DNA is TGTGCCACCAGTGAGCCTTTCGGGAACAACTATGGCTACACCTTC.